This T cell receptor (beta chain) was recorded in a study of T cell responses to AZD1222 COVID-19 vaccine (dated by TCRdb to 2020 to 2023). For the wider study: TCR sequencing covered roughly 230 trial participants: about 210 given two doses of AZD1222 and approximately 26 given two doses of MenACWY control vaccine. Trial participants were enrolled into age subgroups of 18-55, 56-69 and 70-plus years, which contained around 140, 26 and 57 TCR-sequenced participants, respectively. Study-level results and caveats: A significant rise in spike-specific TCR breadth and depth was observed after two AZD1222 doses relative to day 0 and relative to MenACWY recipients. Most participants were white British and females outnumbered males, and the authors suggested that clonal diversity may have been underestimated. Conclusions about previously exposed vaccinees were limited because only five to seven AZD1222 recipients were SARS-CoV-2 seropositive at baseline. In the small 56-69-year group, the increase in depth fell short of significance, most likely because of low power. CD4 TCRs associated with the vaccine covered the entire spike protein, and the dominant responses were in regions 160-218 and 743-854. Reportedly, close to half of the unique spike-specific TCRs recognized epitopes lying outside the regions that are mutated in the B.1.351 and B.1.1.7 variants. Because no samples from the day 14 peak response were available, repertoires could be characterized only after the peak T cell response.

V and J lose 0 bases and 4 bases, and a span of 19 bases separates them. From the germline V gene (reference sequence), CDR1 is LGHDT and CDR2 is YNNKEL. The CDR3, cysteine through phenylalanine, is 19 amino acids long. Only the CDR3 DNA stays, 57 bases, in frame from base 1. A word on this clone: What antigen it recognizes has not been identified. No much larger clone is present one base from it, and per-base qualities are unavailable.

The sample's time point, from its label and the paper: baseline before first vaccination. Per the publication, the treatment or condition label means: meningococcal conjugate vaccine given as trial control. Vaccinee samples came from UK trials COV001 and COV002, including a single-blind randomized controlled phase 2/3 trial of AZD1222 (ChAdOx1 nCoV-19) in healthy adults. For TCRbeta chain sequencing, PBMC samples were collected from trial participants at day 0 and at day 28 after the second dose. The CDR3 regions of human TCRbeta chains were analyzed by immunosequencing. The authors' analysis ran thus. TCRs in the repertoires were compared against a reference library of SARS-CoV-2-specific TCRs that had been generated with the MIRA antigen-specificity platform. Breadth was defined as the fraction of unique TCRs that were SARS-CoV-2-associated, and depth was defined as the fraction of total T cells that were SARS-CoV-2-associated. Using the MIRA data, each spike-specific TCR was mapped to the spike region that the TCR reacts to and placed in a CD4 or CD8 class. Log10-transformed breadth and depth values were compared by one-way ANOVA with Sidak's multiple comparisons tests. TCRdb limited this immuneACCESS table to in-frame rearrangements with V and J called. A share of clones is missing; checked studies link under half to unresolved V genes, and the rest is unexplained. The DNA gave D and trimming, while V, J and clone size come from that table. The sample has 52,000 or so clones on record, 85% to 90% of them singletons. 15% to 20% of the sample is taken by the ten largest.

Sample: peripheral blood, taken on day 0 of MenACWY control vaccination. Recombination joined TRBV3-1 (or the pseudogene TRBV3-2) with TRBJ2-6; the D element could tentatively be TRBD1 or TRBD2, as 6 bases agree for each. The origin of this receptor is an adult in good health. The nucleotides are TGTGCCAGCAGCCAAGATCTTACCGGGGGCCGGGGGGGGGCCAACGTCCTGACTTTC. Translated, this is CASSQDLTGGRGGANVLTF.